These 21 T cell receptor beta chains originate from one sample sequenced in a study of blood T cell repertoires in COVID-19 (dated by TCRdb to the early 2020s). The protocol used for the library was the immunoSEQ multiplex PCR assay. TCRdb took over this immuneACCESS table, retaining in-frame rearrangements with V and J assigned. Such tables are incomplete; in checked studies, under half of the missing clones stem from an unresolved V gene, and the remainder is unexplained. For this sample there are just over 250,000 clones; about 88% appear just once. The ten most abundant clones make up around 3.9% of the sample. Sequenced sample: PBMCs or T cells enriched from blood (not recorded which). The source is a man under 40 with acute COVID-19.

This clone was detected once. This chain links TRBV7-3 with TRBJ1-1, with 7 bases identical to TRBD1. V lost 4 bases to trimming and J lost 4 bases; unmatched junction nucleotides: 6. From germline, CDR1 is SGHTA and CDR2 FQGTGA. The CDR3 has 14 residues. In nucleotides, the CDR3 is TGTGCCAGCAGCTACAGGGGCGCCGGCACTGAAGCTTTCTTT. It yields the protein CASSYRGAGTEAFF.

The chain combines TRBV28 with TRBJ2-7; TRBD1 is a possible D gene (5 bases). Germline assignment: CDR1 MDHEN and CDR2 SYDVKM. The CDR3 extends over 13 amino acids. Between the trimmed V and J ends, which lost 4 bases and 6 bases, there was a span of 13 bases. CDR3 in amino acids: CASSSRQLPEQYV. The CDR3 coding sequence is TGTGCCAGCAGTTCACGACAGCTCCCCGAGCAGTACGTC.

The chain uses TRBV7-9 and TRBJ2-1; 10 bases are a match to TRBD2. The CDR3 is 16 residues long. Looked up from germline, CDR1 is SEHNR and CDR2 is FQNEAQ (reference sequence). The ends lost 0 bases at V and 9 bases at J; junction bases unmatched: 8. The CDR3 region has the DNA TGTGCCAGCAGCTTAGCACTAGCGGGAAATGGGGGTGAGCAGTTCTTC. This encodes CASSLALAGNGGEQFF. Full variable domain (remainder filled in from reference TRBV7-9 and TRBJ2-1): DTGVSQNPRHKITKRGQNVTFRCDPISEHNRLYWYRQTLGQGPEFLTYFQNEAQLEKSRLLSDRFSAERPKGSFSTLEIQRTEQGDSAMYLCASSLALAGNGGEQFFGPGTRLTVL.

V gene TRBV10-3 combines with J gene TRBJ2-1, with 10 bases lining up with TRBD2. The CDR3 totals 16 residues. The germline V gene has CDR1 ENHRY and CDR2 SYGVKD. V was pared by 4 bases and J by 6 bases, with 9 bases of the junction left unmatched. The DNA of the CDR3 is TGTGCCATCAGTGGCGGACTAGCGGCAAAGGGCAATGAGCAGTTCTTC. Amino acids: CAISGGLAAKGNEQFF.

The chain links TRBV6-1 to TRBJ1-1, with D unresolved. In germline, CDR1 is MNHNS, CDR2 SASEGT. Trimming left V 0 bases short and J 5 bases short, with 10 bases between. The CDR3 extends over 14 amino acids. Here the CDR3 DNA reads TGTGCCAGCAGTGAAGCCGGGTGGAAAACTGAAGCTTTCTTT. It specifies CASSEAGWKTEAFF.

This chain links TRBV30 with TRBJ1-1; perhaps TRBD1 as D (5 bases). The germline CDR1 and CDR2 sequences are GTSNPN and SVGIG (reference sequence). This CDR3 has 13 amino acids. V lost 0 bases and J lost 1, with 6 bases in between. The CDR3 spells CAWSVGENTEAFF. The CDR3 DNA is TGTGCCTGGAGTGTAGGGGAGAACACTGAAGCTTTCTTT.

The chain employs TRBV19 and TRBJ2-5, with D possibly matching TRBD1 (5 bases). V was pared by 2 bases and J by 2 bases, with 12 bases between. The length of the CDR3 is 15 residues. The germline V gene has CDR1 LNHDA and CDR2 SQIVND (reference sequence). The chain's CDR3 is CASSINQGGQETQYF. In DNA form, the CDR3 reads TGTGCCAGTAGTATAAATCAGGGCGGACAAGAGACCCAGTACTTC.

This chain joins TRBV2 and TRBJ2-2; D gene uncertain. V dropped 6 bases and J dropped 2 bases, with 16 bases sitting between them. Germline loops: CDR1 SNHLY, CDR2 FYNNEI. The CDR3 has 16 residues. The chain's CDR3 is CASSEIVLGNTGELFF. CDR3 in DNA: TGTGCCAGCAGCGAGATTGTCCTTGGTAACACCGGGGAGCTGTTTTTT. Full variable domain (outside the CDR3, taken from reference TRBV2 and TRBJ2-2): EPEVTQTPSHQVTQMGQEVILRCVPISNHLYFYWYRQILGQKVEFLVSFYNNEISEKSEIFDDQFSVERPDGSNFTLKIRSTKLEDSAMYFCASSEIVLGNTGELFFGEGSRLTVL.

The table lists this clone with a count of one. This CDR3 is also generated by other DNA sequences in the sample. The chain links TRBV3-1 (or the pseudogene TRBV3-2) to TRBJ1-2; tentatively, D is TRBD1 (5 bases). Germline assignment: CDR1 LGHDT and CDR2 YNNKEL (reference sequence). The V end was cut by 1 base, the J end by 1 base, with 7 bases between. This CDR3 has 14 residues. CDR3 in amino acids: CASSQGQGNYGYTF. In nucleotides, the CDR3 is TGTGCCAGCAGCCAAGGGCAGGGTAACTATGGCTACACCTTC.

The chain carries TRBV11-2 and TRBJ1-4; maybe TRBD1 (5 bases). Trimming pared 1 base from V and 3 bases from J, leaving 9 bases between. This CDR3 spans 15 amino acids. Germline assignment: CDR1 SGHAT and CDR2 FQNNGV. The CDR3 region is CASSLGRGPNEKLFF. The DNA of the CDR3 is TGTGCCAGCAGCTTAGGGAGGGGACCTAATGAAAAACTGTTTTTT. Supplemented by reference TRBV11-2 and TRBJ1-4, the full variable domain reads EAGVAQSPRYKIIEKRQSVAFWCNPISGHATLYWYQQILGQGPKLLIQFQNNGVVDDSQLPKDRFSAERLKGVDSTLKIQPAKLEDSAVYLCASSLGRGPNEKLFFGSGTQLSVL.

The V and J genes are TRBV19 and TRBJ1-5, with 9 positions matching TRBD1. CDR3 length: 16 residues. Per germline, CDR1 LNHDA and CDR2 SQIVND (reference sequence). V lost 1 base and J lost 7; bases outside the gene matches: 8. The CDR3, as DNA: TGTGCCAGTAGTATAGGAACAGGGGGCGCGGTCCAGCCCCAGCATTTT. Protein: CASSIGTGGAVQPQHF.

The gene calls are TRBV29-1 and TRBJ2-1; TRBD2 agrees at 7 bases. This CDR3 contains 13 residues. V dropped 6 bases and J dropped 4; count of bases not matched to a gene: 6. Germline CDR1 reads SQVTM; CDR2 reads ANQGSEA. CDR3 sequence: CSVGRDQYNEQFF. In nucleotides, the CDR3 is TGCAGCGTGGGGAGGGACCAGTACAATGAGCAGTTCTTC.

The CDR3 nucleotides read TGTGCCAGCAGTGACTCGGCTGGTAGCCCGACAGATACGCAGTATTTT. This gives the protein CASSDSAGSPTDTQYF. The genes are TRBV6-4 and TRBJ2-3; D uncertain. The CDR3 has 16 amino acids. Germline V gives CDR1 MRHNA, CDR2 SNTAGT. V was pared by 0 bases and J by 3 bases, with 13 bases between.

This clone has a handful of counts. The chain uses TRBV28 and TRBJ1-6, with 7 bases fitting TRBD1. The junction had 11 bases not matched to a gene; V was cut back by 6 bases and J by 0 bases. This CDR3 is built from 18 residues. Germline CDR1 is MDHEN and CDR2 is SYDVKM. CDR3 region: CASRLTRTGSSYNSPLHF. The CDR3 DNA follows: TGTGCCAGCAGACTTACCAGGACAGGAAGCTCCTATAATTCACCCCTCCACTTT.

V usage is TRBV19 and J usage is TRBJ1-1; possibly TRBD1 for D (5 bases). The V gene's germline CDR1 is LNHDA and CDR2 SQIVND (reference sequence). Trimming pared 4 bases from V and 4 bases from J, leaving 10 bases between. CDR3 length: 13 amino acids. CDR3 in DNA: TGTGCCAGTAGTAAAGACAGTCCCACTGAAGCTTTCTTT. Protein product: CASSKDSPTEAFF.

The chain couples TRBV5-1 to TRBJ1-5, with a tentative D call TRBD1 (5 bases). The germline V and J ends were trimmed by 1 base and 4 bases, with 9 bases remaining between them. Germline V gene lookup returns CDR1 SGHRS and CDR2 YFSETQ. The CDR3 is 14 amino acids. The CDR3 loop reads CASSLLGDNQPQHF. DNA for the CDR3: TGCGCCAGCAGCTTGTTAGGGGATAATCAGCCCCAGCATTTT. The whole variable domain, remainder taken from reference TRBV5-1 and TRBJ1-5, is KAGVTQTPRYLIKTRGQQVTLSCSPISGHRSVSWYQQTPGQGLQFLFEYFSETQRNKGNFPGRFSGRQFSNSRSEMNVSTLELGDSALYLCASSLLGDNQPQHFGDGTRLSIL.

Written as DNA, the CDR3 is TGTGCCAGCAGAGCCCCCCGGGACAGGGGAGGAGAGACCCAGTACTTC. This translates into CASRAPRDRGGETQYF. The chain couples TRBV19 to TRBJ2-5, with 10 bases fitting TRBD1. V lost 9 bases, J lost 4 bases, and 14 bases stayed unmatched. The CDR3 has 16 amino acids. In germline, CDR1 is LNHDA, CDR2 SQIVND (reference sequence).

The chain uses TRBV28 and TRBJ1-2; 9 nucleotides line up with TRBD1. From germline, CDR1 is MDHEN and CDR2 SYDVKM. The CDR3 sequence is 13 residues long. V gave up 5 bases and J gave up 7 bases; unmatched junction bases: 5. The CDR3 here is CASSEGTGSGYTF. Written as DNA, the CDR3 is TGTGCCAGCAGTGAGGGGACAGGGTCTGGCTACACCTTC.

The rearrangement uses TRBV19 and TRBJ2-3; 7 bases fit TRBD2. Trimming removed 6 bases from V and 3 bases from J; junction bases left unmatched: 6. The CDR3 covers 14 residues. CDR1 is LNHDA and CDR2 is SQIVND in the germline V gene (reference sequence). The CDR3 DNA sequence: TGTGCCAGTAGCCCTAACGGGAGGACAGATACGCAGTATTTT. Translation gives CASSPNGRTDTQYF. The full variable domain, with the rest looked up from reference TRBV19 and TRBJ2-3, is DGGITQSPKYLFRKEGQNVTLSCEQNLNHDAMYWYRQDPGQGLRLIYYSQIVNDFQKGDIAEGYSVSREKKESFPLTVTSAQKNPTAFYLCASSPNGRTDTQYFGPGTRLTVL.

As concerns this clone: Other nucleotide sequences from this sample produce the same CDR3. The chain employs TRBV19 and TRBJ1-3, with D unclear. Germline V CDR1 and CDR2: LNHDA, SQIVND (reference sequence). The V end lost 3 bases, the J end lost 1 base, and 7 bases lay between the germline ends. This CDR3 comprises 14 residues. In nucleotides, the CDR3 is TGTGCCAGTAGTATCAGGTCATCTGGAAACACCATATATTTT. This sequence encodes CASSIRSSGNTIYF.

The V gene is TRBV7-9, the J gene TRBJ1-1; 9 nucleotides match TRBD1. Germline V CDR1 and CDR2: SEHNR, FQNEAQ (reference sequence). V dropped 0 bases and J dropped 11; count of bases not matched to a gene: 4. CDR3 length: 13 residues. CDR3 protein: CASSLAGTGIAFF. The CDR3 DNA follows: TGTGCCAGCAGCTTAGCAGGGACAGGGATCGCTTTCTTT.